This T cell receptor beta chain was sequenced for a study of blood T cell repertoires in COVID-19. Study information: Acute and convalescent COVID-19 specimens originated in the United States, Italy and Spain. Sources were T cells, B-cell-depleted T cells, or PBMCs; the material itself was cDNA or gDNA.

Germline CDR1 reads SGHNT; CDR2 reads YYREEE (reference sequence). This CDR3 contains 16 residues. The J segment lost 6 bases and the V segment lost 0 bases, leaving 5 bases of the junction unmatched. Per the study methods: Amplification with reference gene primers provided the estimates of nucleated cell counts. Some clones are missing from TCRdb's copy, which holds only in-frame ones; the method was immunoSEQ multiplex PCR. V, J and clone size derive from that table, while D and trimming were established from the DNA sequence. The sample includes 15,000 to 20,000 clones, about 91% seen only once; the top ten take roughly 12%.

The gene calls are TRBV5-4 and TRBJ2-2; 10 bases align to TRBD1. The sequencing input was peripheral blood. This receptor was identified in a human donor in a cohort sampled during active COVID-19. The CDR3 loop reads CASSLGQGARAGELFF. In DNA, the CDR3 is TGTGCCAGCAGCTTGGGACAGGGGGCTAGGGCCGGGGAGCTGTTTTTT.